Listed below are T cell receptor beta chains from one sample, sequenced in a study of T cell responses to AZD1222 COVID-19 vaccine. Sequencing used immunoSEQ multiplex PCR; TCRdb keeps in-frame clones, though not all of them. The table has around 100,000 clones, 88% seen once. The starting material was peripheral blood, obtained on day 0 of AZD1222 vaccination. The receptors derive from an adult in good health. Each CDR3 is given with its conserved first and last residue. The order of the fields is V gene, clone size, D gene, J gene, CDR3 protein, CDR3 DNA. D genes are given only for firm matches. The listing skips clone size in some rows; elsewhere it reads once, few, many or a size class.

v_gene: TRBV10-3; abundance: NA; d_gene: NA; j_gene: TRBJ2-7; CDR3aa: CAIRPGDSYEQYF; CDR3nt: TGTGCCATCAGGCCGGGGGACTCGTACGAGCAGTACTTC
v_gene: TRBV2; abundance: NA; d_gene: NA; j_gene: TRBJ1-5; CDR3aa: CASSEALGDPNQPQHF; CDR3nt: TGTGCCAGCAGTGAAGCGCTGGGGGACCCCAATCAGCCCCAGCATTTT
v_gene: TRBV28; abundance: NA; d_gene: NA; j_gene: TRBJ2-3; CDR3aa: CASSLVGREITDTQYF; CDR3nt: TGTGCCAGCAGTTTAGTGGGTCGGGAGATCACAGATACGCAGTATTTT
v_gene: TRBV7-6; abundance: NA; d_gene: NA; j_gene: TRBJ1-1; CDR3aa: CASSLYNSGNPEAFF; CDR3nt: TGTGCCAGCAGCTTATATAATTCGGGGAACCCTGAAGCTTTCTTT
v_gene: TRBV3-1/TRBV3-2; abundance: NA; d_gene: NA; j_gene: TRBJ1-2; CDR3aa: CASSQGLGPGYGYTF; CDR3nt: TGTGCCAGCAGCCAAGGGTTGGGGCCTGGCTATGGCTACACCTTC
v_gene: TRBV5-8; abundance: NA; d_gene: NA; j_gene: TRBJ2-3; CDR3aa: CASTASTDTQYF; CDR3nt: TGTGCCAGCACGGCTAGCACAGATACGCAGTATTTT
v_gene: TRBV6-2/TRBV6-3; abundance: NA; d_gene: NA; j_gene: TRBJ2-3; CDR3aa: CASSHGGNFRTDTQYF; CDR3nt: TGTGCCAGCAGTCATGGTGGGAATTTTCGCACAGATACGCAGTATTTT
v_gene: TRBV6-6; abundance: NA; d_gene: NA; j_gene: TRBJ2-6; CDR3aa: CASSPQEFVAGANVLTF; CDR3nt: TGTGCCAGCAGTCCTCAGGAATTTGTGGCAGGGGCCAACGTCCTGACTTTC
v_gene: TRBV7-2; abundance: few; d_gene: NA; j_gene: TRBJ2-7; CDR3aa: CASSYHGDPYEQYF; CDR3nt: TGTGCCAGCAGCTACCACGGCGACCCCTACGAGCAGTACTTC
v_gene: TRBV28; abundance: NA; d_gene: NA; j_gene: TRBJ1-4; CDR3aa: CATIGETGKLFF; CDR3nt: TGTGCCACCATCGGAGAGACGGGAAAACTGTTTTTT
v_gene: TRBV3-1/TRBV3-2; abundance: NA; d_gene: NA; j_gene: TRBJ2-7; CDR3aa: CASSQATYEQYF; CDR3nt: TGTGCCAGCAGTCAAGCGACTTACGAGCAGTACTTC
v_gene: TRBV28; abundance: NA; d_gene: TRBD2; j_gene: TRBJ2-2; CDR3aa: CASSFGPSGTGELFF; CDR3nt: TGTGCCAGCAGTTTCGGGCCTAGCGGAACCGGGGAGCTGTTTTTT
v_gene: TRBV4-1; abundance: NA; d_gene: NA; j_gene: TRBJ2-7; CDR3aa: CASSHSSGVRQAIEQYF; CDR3nt: TGCGCCAGCAGCCACTCTTCTGGGGTTCGACAGGCCATCGAGCAGTACTTC
v_gene: TRBV19; abundance: once; d_gene: NA; j_gene: TRBJ2-1; CDR3aa: CASSPSGGYNEQFF; CDR3nt: TGTGCCAGTAGTCCAAGCGGAGGGTACAATGAGCAGTTCTTC
v_gene: TRBV28; abundance: NA; d_gene: NA; j_gene: TRBJ1-2; CDR3aa: CASSLIGTVANYGYTF; CDR3nt: TGTGCCAGCAGTTTAATAGGGACGGTGGCTAACTATGGCTACACCTTC
v_gene: TRBV9; abundance: NA; d_gene: NA; j_gene: TRBJ2-5; CDR3aa: CASTHGDSGETQYF; CDR3nt: TGTGCCAGCACCCACGGGGATTCGGGGGAGACCCAGTACTTC
v_gene: TRBV2; abundance: NA; d_gene: NA; j_gene: TRBJ2-7; CDR3aa: CASEGGVGYEQYF; CDR3nt: TGTGCCAGTGAGGGTGGCGTTGGGTACGAGCAGTACTTC
v_gene: TRBV10-3; abundance: NA; d_gene: TRBD1; j_gene: TRBJ2-7; CDR3aa: CAISVGTGGYEQYF; CDR3nt: TGTGCCATCAGTGTTGGGACAGGAGGGTACGAGCAGTACTTC
v_gene: TRBV13; abundance: NA; d_gene: NA; j_gene: TRBJ2-7; CDR3aa: CASSKHPYEQYF; CDR3nt: TGTGCCAGCAGCAAACACCCCTACGAGCAGTACTTC
v_gene: TRBV18; abundance: NA; d_gene: TRBD1; j_gene: TRBJ2-7; CDR3aa: CASSPPQGRGLGPSYEQYF; CDR3nt: TGTGCCAGCTCACCCCCCCAGGGCAGGGGGCTAGGTCCCTCCTACGAGCAGTACTTC
v_gene: TRBV19; abundance: NA; d_gene: TRBD1; j_gene: TRBJ2-1; CDR3aa: CASTRTGAHDEQFF; CDR3nt: TGTGCCAGTACTAGGACAGGGGCTCACGATGAGCAGTTCTTC
v_gene: TRBV7-2; abundance: NA; d_gene: NA; j_gene: TRBJ2-1; CDR3aa: CASSHGRDEQFF; CDR3nt: TGTGCCAGCAGCCACGGCCGGGATGAGCAGTTCTTC
v_gene: TRBV5-5; abundance: NA; d_gene: NA; j_gene: TRBJ2-2; CDR3aa: CASSPIWGGPLTGELFF; CDR3nt: TGTGCCAGCAGCCCCATTTGGGGGGGGCCTCTCACCGGGGAGCTGTTTTTT
v_gene: TRBV9; abundance: NA; d_gene: TRBD2; j_gene: TRBJ2-5; CDR3aa: CASSVAPTSGKETQYF; CDR3nt: TGTGCCAGCAGCGTAGCCCCTACTAGCGGGAAAGAGACCCAGTACTTC